The rows below give T cell receptor beta chains drawn from one sample of a study of siplizumab effects on memory and regulatory T cells. Only in-frame clones appear in the TCRdb table, and some are missing; sequencing was by immunoSEQ multiplex PCR. The sample includes about 110,000 clones, around 90% of them seen just once. Sample: CD4+ T cells sorted from blood. Receptors were obtained from a human donor in good health. Each CDR3 is given with its conserved first and last residue.

V: TRBV6-1
J: TRBJ2-5
CDR3: CASSARQTETQYF

V: TRBV6-5
J: TRBJ1-2
CDR3: CASSYRRDYGYTF

V: TRBV5-4
J: TRBJ2-2
CDR3: CASSLLGGQGTGELFF

V: TRBV7-9
J: TRBJ1-5
CDR3: CASSLEDSNQPQHF

V: TRBV5-1
J: TRBJ2-1
CDR3: CASSLTAGSGYNEQFF

V: TRBV5-1
J: TRBJ2-3
CDR3: CASSYGQLTDTQYF

V: TRBV9
J: TRBJ1-1
CDR3: CASGPGRENTEAFF

V: TRBV7-3
J: TRBJ1-5
CDR3: CASSLGLGWRAQHF

V: TRBV6-5
J: TRBJ1-6
CDR3: CASGRTGTTNSPLHF

V: TRBV6-1
J: TRBJ2-5
CDR3: CASISGGAGETQYF

V: TRBV9
J: TRBJ2-3
CDR3: CASSAGTSGGRVDTQYF

V: TRBV6-5
J: TRBJ1-3
CDR3: CASSYQAQAGNTIYF

V: TRBV27
J: TRBJ1-1
CDR3: CASSFIPRERTEAFF

V: TRBV19
J: TRBJ1-5
CDR3: CASSIATSNQPQHF

V: TRBV7-9
J: TRBJ1-2
CDR3: CASSPDLHTGYTF

V: TRBV5-6
J: TRBJ2-3
CDR3: CASSSASRGQLTDTQYF

V: TRBV10-3
J: TRBJ1-5
CDR3: CAIRDETGRSNQPQHF

V: TRBV18
J: TRBJ2-5
CDR3: CASSPTWETQYF

V: TRBV19
J: TRBJ1-4
CDR3: CASRIGQGAPEKLFF

V: TRBV7-3
J: TRBJ2-5
CDR3: CASSPTSGRWQTQYF

V: TRBV5-6
J: TRBJ1-2
CDR3: CASSLYGGTNYGYTF

V: TRBV7-2
J: TRBJ2-1
CDR3: CASGGGRSSYNEQFF

V: TRBV19
J: TRBJ2-6
CDR3: CASSIDRTSSGANVLTF

V: TRBV7-9
J: TRBJ2-1
CDR3: CASSSTSGRAGDNEQFF

V: TRBV7-9
J: TRBJ2-2
CDR3: CASSLAGQAGELFF

V: TRBV29-1
J: TRBJ1-2
CDR3: CSGGEGPYGYTF

V: TRBV9
J: TRBJ2-7
CDR3: CASSVGGTGFYEQYF

V: TRBV10-3
J: TRBJ2-3
CDR3: CATQGLAGADTQYF

V: TRBV27
J: TRBJ2-7
CDR3: CASKQGLAGGYEQYF

V: TRBV29-1
J: TRBJ2-5
CDR3: CSVDGERGQETQYF

V: TRBV19
J: TRBJ2-6
CDR3: CASSSWVTGANVLTF

V: TRBV10-3
J: TRBJ1-2
CDR3: CAITDREGGGYTF

V: TRBV6-5
J: TRBJ2-7
CDR3: CASRGNYEQYF

V: TRBV7-8
J: TRBJ2-2
CDR3: CASSLALRVATGELFF

V: TRBV11-2
J: TRBJ1-6
CDR3: CASSRSFNSPLHF

V: TRBV11-3
J: TRBJ2-2
CDR3: CASSLDYRLAGGSNTGELFF

V: TRBV7-3
J: TRBJ2-3
CDR3: CASSPAGTDTQYF

V: TRBV14
J: TRBJ2-4
CDR3: CASSQNPGMGYGIQYF

V: TRBV11-2
J: TRBJ2-5
CDR3: CASSPTSAQETQYF

V: TRBV7-8
J: TRBJ2-1
CDR3: CASSLKGGDSYNEQFF

V: TRBV19
J: TRBJ2-5
CDR3: CASSIQGTSGIQETQYF

V: TRBV4-2
J: TRBJ2-7
CDR3: CASSQHRDTNYEQYF

V: TRBV9
J: TRBJ2-2
CDR3: CASSVGFRPGELFF

V: TRBV29-1
J: TRBJ2-7
CDR3: CSVINGGAYEQYF

V: TRBV18
J: TRBJ1-4
CDR3: CASSPFLSATNEKLFF

V: TRBV19
J: TRBJ1-2
CDR3: CASQGRTDGYTF

V: TRBV18
J: TRBJ2-1
CDR3: CASSPGLLAGNEQFF

V: TRBV15
J: TRBJ2-1
CDR3: CATSASFSSYNEQFF

V: TRBV30
J: TRBJ2-2
CDR3: CAGTAGGFAGELFF

V: TRBV11-2
J: TRBJ1-3
CDR3: CASSLAANSGNTIYF